Many counts were recorded for the clone carrying this T cell receptor (beta chain). cDNA synthesis used a TRAV/TRBV-specific primer set for both chains. An approximately 19-cycle PCR with a constant-region primer and V-primer adapter amplified TCRs. Amplification (by in vitro transcription) was performed on isolated mRNA. TCRdb processed the reads anew with MiXCR; each CDR3 protein has one entry. Altogether some 82,000 distinct CDR3 sequences are present, approximately 17% being singletons, with the ten largest covering under 7.5%. This sample's time point: before trial treatment. It was nivolumab, ipilimumab, aspirin, low-dose cyclophosphamide and low-dose radiotherapy that donors received. This specimen comes from a study of low-dose radiotherapy and immunotherapy resistance in tumors. Study in general: Cohort 2's total reached 13 Gy over 26 weeks, at 1 Gy per fraction every two weeks. The authors gave intravenous cyclophosphamide 200 mg/m2 every two weeks, one day before radiation and immunotherapy.

The origin of this receptor is a male donor with prostate cancer. The sample consisted of PBMCs, taken before treatment.

The CDR3 DNA sequence: TGTGCCAGCAGCTTCTCCGGGTTCTCCTACAATGAGCAGTTCTTC. It translates to CASSFSGFSYNEQFF. This chain links TRBV7-6 with TRBJ2-1, with D uncertain. CDR1 SGHVS and CDR2 FNYEAQ come from the germline V gene. The CDR3 extends over 15 amino acids. With 3 bases removed from V and 0 bases from J, the gap between germline ends came to 9 bases. The entire variable domain, with the rest obtained from reference TRBV7-6 and TRBJ2-1, is as follows: GAGVSQSPRYKVTKRGQDVALRCDPISGHVSLYWYRQALGQGPEFLTYFNYEAQQDKSGLPNDRFSAERPEGSISTLTIQRTEQRDSAMYRCASSFSGFSYNEQFFGPGTRLTVL.